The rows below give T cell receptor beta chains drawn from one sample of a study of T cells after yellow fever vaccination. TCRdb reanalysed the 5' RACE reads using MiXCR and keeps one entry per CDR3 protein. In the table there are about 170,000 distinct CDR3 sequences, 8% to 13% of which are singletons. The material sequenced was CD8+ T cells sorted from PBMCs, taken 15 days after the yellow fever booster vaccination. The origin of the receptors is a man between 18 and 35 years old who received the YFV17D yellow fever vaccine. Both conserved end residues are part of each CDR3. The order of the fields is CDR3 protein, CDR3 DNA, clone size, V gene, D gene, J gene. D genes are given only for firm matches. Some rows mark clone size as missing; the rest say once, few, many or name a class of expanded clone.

cdr3_aa: CASSQDQQGGGQPQHF; cdr3_nt: TGTGCCAGCAGCCAAGACCAGCAGGGCGGAGGCCAGCCCCAGCATTTT; clone_size: few; v_call: TRBV4-2; d_call: NA; j_call: TRBJ1-5
cdr3_aa: CASSQAYTGELFF; cdr3_nt: TGCGCCAGCAGCCAGGCCTACACCGGGGAGCTGTTTTTT; clone_size: many; v_call: TRBV4-1; d_call: NA; j_call: TRBJ2-2
cdr3_aa: CASSSGGTSYEQYF; cdr3_nt: TGTGCCAGCAGCTCCGGAGGGACTAGCTACGAGCAGTACTTC; clone_size: few; v_call: TRBV7-9; d_call: TRBD2; j_call: TRBJ2-7
cdr3_aa: CASLRGEKLFF; cdr3_nt: TGTGCCAGCCTTCGGGGTGAAAAACTGTTTTTT; clone_size: NA; v_call: TRBV7-9; d_call: NA; j_call: TRBJ1-4
cdr3_aa: CASSTAGGREKLFF; cdr3_nt: TGTGCCAGCAGTACGGCAGGGGGCAGGGAAAAACTGTTTTTT; clone_size: NA; v_call: TRBV28; d_call: TRBD1; j_call: TRBJ1-4
cdr3_aa: CASSPRGQLYEQYF; cdr3_nt: TGTGCCAGCAGTCCAAGGGGGCAGCTTTACGAGCAGTACTTC; clone_size: NA; v_call: TRBV12-3/TRBV12-4; d_call: TRBD1; j_call: TRBJ2-7
cdr3_aa: CASSPPFGQSEETQYF; cdr3_nt: TGTGCCAGCTCACCACCGTTCGGGCAGTCTGAAGAGACCCAGTACTTC; clone_size: NA; v_call: TRBV18; d_call: NA; j_call: TRBJ2-5
cdr3_aa: CAGALASSYNEQFF; cdr3_nt: TGTGCCGGGGCCCTGGCAAGCTCCTACAATGAGCAGTTCTTC; clone_size: NA; v_call: TRBV12-3/TRBV12-4; d_call: NA; j_call: TRBJ2-1
cdr3_aa: CSVEAKGPNYGYTF; cdr3_nt: TGCAGCGTTGAAGCTAAGGGCCCAAACTATGGCTACACCTTC; clone_size: NA; v_call: TRBV29-1; d_call: NA; j_call: TRBJ1-2
cdr3_aa: CASGYDRGSEAFF; cdr3_nt: TGTGCTAGTGGTTATGACAGGGGATCTGAAGCTTTCTTT; clone_size: few; v_call: TRBV12-5; d_call: TRBD1; j_call: TRBJ1-1
cdr3_aa: CASSDNRRRGAYTGELFF; cdr3_nt: TGCGCCAGCAGCGACAATCGCCGGCGGGGGGCCTACACCGGGGAGCTGTTTTTT; clone_size: NA; v_call: TRBV5-1; d_call: TRBD2; j_call: TRBJ2-2
cdr3_aa: CASSLKGPPWADTQYF; cdr3_nt: TGCGCCAGCAGCTTGAAGGGGCCGCCTTGGGCAGATACGCAGTATTTT; clone_size: NA; v_call: TRBV5-1; d_call: NA; j_call: TRBJ2-3
cdr3_aa: CASSLGTRGGARDTQYF; cdr3_nt: TGTGCCAGCAGTTTAGGTACCCGCGGGGGGGCAAGAGATACGCAGTATTTT; clone_size: NA; v_call: TRBV27; d_call: TRBD2; j_call: TRBJ2-3
cdr3_aa: CASSQDPLAGASTDTQYF; cdr3_nt: TGCGCCAGCAGCCAAGACCCACTAGCGGGGGCTAGCACAGATACGCAGTATTTT; clone_size: NA; v_call: TRBV4-3; d_call: TRBD2; j_call: TRBJ2-3
cdr3_aa: CSVHPGHTEAFF; cdr3_nt: TGCAGCGTGCACCCGGGTCACACTGAAGCTTTCTTT; clone_size: NA; v_call: TRBV29-1; d_call: NA; j_call: TRBJ1-1
cdr3_aa: CASSVQPGLHF; cdr3_nt: TGTGCCAGCAGCGTACAGCCCGGCCTCCACTTT; clone_size: few; v_call: TRBV7-9; d_call: NA; j_call: TRBJ1-6
cdr3_aa: CASSPYKTQETQYF; cdr3_nt: TGTGCCAGCAGCCCCTATAAGACCCAAGAGACCCAGTACTTC; clone_size: NA; v_call: TRBV7-6; d_call: NA; j_call: TRBJ2-5
cdr3_aa: CASSRQNYGYTF; cdr3_nt: TGTGCCAGTAGCCGACAGAACTATGGCTACACCTTC; clone_size: NA; v_call: TRBV19; d_call: NA; j_call: TRBJ1-2
cdr3_aa: CASRLTSGGDGTQYF; cdr3_nt: TGTGCCAGCAGATTGACTAGCGGGGGGGATGGTACGCAGTATTTT; clone_size: few; v_call: TRBV7-6; d_call: TRBD2; j_call: TRBJ2-3
cdr3_aa: CAISDELQQETQYF; cdr3_nt: TGTGCCATCAGTGACGAGTTACAACAAGAGACCCAGTACTTC; clone_size: NA; v_call: TRBV10-3; d_call: NA; j_call: TRBJ2-5
cdr3_aa: CASTQLGYTEAFF; cdr3_nt: TGTGCCAGCACTCAACTGGGGTACACTGAAGCTTTCTTT; clone_size: few; v_call: TRBV12-3/TRBV12-4; d_call: NA; j_call: TRBJ1-1
cdr3_aa: CSVETSGGTDTQYF; cdr3_nt: TGCAGCGTGGAGACTAGCGGGGGCACAGATACGCAGTATTTT; clone_size: few; v_call: TRBV29-1; d_call: TRBD2; j_call: TRBJ2-3
cdr3_aa: CASSPKRGSQETQYF; cdr3_nt: TGTGCCAGCAGCCCAAAACGGGGGAGTCAAGAGACCCAGTACTTC; clone_size: few; v_call: TRBV7-8; d_call: NA; j_call: TRBJ2-5
cdr3_aa: CAISESAMNTEAFF; cdr3_nt: TGTGCCATCAGTGAGTCGGCTATGAACACTGAAGCTTTCTTT; clone_size: NA; v_call: TRBV10-3; d_call: NA; j_call: TRBJ1-1
cdr3_aa: CASSQEGVSGGPLQFF; cdr3_nt: TGCGCCAGCAGCCAAGAAGGGGTTAGCGGGGGCCCCCTTCAGTTCTTC; clone_size: few; v_call: TRBV4-1; d_call: TRBD2; j_call: TRBJ2-1
cdr3_aa: CASSELQANTEAFF; cdr3_nt: TGTGCCAGCAGTGAATTACAGGCGAACACTGAAGCTTTCTTT; clone_size: NA; v_call: TRBV2; d_call: NA; j_call: TRBJ1-1
cdr3_aa: CSALTPTGLNEKLFF; cdr3_nt: TGCAGTGCCCTAACCCCGACAGGGTTAAATGAAAAACTGTTTTTT; clone_size: NA; v_call: TRBV20-1; d_call: TRBD1; j_call: TRBJ1-4
cdr3_aa: CASSLAGTYGYTF; cdr3_nt: TGTGCCAGCAGCCTAGCAGGTACCTATGGCTACACCTTC; clone_size: few; v_call: TRBV4-2; d_call: NA; j_call: TRBJ1-2
cdr3_aa: CASSYVGGSYEQYF; cdr3_nt: TGTGCCAGCAGTTACGTTGGGGGGTCCTACGAGCAGTACTTC; clone_size: NA; v_call: TRBV6-5; d_call: NA; j_call: TRBJ2-7
cdr3_aa: CASSVEQKADTQYF; cdr3_nt: TGTGCCAGCAGCGTAGAACAAAAGGCAGATACGCAGTATTTT; clone_size: few; v_call: TRBV9; d_call: NA; j_call: TRBJ2-3
cdr3_aa: CASSFLAGPYEQYF; cdr3_nt: TGTGCCAGCAGCTTTCTAGCAGGTCCCTACGAGCAGTACTTC; clone_size: NA; v_call: TRBV7-2; d_call: NA; j_call: TRBJ2-7
cdr3_aa: CASNYLAGQMNTEAFF; cdr3_nt: TGTGCCAGTAATTATCTAGCGGGACAGATGAACACTGAAGCTTTCTTT; clone_size: NA; v_call: TRBV19; d_call: TRBD1; j_call: TRBJ1-1
cdr3_aa: CASSQDRDRVLGYEQYF; cdr3_nt: TGCGCCAGCAGCCAAGACCGAGACAGGGTCTTGGGATACGAGCAGTACTTC; clone_size: many; v_call: TRBV4-1; d_call: TRBD1; j_call: TRBJ2-7
cdr3_aa: CASSFTRNEQYF; cdr3_nt: TGCGCCAGCAGCTTCACCCGTAACGAGCAGTACTTC; clone_size: NA; v_call: TRBV5-1; d_call: NA; j_call: TRBJ2-7
cdr3_aa: CSYRGKGDTQYF; cdr3_nt: TGCTCCTACAGGGGAAAGGGAGATACGCAGTATTTT; clone_size: NA; v_call: TRBV4-1; d_call: TRBD1; j_call: TRBJ2-3
cdr3_aa: CASSHLGEDETQYF; cdr3_nt: TGTGCCAGCAGCCATCTCGGCGAAGACGAGACCCAGTACTTC; clone_size: NA; v_call: TRBV3-1; d_call: NA; j_call: TRBJ2-5
cdr3_aa: CASSLVTETGELFF; cdr3_nt: TGTGCCAGCAGCTTGGTTACGGAAACCGGGGAGCTGTTTTTT; clone_size: NA; v_call: TRBV5-6; d_call: NA; j_call: TRBJ2-2
cdr3_aa: CASSNAVTPWAADTQYF; cdr3_nt: TGTGCCAGCAGTAACGCCGTCACTCCCTGGGCCGCAGATACGCAGTATTTT; clone_size: NA; v_call: TRBV11-3; d_call: NA; j_call: TRBJ2-3
cdr3_aa: CASSDYVANEQFF; cdr3_nt: TGTGCCAGCAGTGATTACGTAGCTAATGAGCAGTTCTTC; clone_size: NA; v_call: TRBV6-4; d_call: NA; j_call: TRBJ2-1
cdr3_aa: CASSDVGEGYEQFF; cdr3_nt: TGTGCCAGCAGCGACGTGGGGGAAGGGTATGAGCAGTTCTTC; clone_size: few; v_call: TRBV7-9; d_call: NA; j_call: TRBJ2-1
cdr3_aa: CASSHRTGHARVGEQFF; cdr3_nt: TGTGCCAGCAGCCACAGGACGGGCCACGCTCGCGTGGGTGAGCAGTTCTTC; clone_size: many; v_call: TRBV7-9; d_call: NA; j_call: TRBJ2-1
cdr3_aa: CASSPRTGGVGHSNQPQHF; cdr3_nt: TGCGCCAGCAGCCCCCGGACAGGGGGTGTGGGTCATAGCAATCAGCCCCAGCATTTT; clone_size: few; v_call: TRBV4-1; d_call: TRBD1; j_call: TRBJ1-5
cdr3_aa: CATSTGTFLLDTEAFF; cdr3_nt: TGTGCCACCAGCACCGGGACGTTCCTTTTGGACACTGAAGCTTTCTTT; clone_size: NA; v_call: TRBV15; d_call: NA; j_call: TRBJ1-1
cdr3_aa: CASSQVTAGGTDTQYF; cdr3_nt: TGCGCCAGCAGCCAAGTCACGGCGGGGGGCACAGATACGCAGTATTTT; clone_size: many; v_call: TRBV4-1; d_call: TRBD2; j_call: TRBJ2-3
cdr3_aa: CASSDNTIYF; cdr3_nt: TGTGCCAGCAGTGATAACACCATATATTTT; clone_size: few; v_call: TRBV12-3/TRBV12-4; d_call: NA; j_call: TRBJ1-3
cdr3_aa: CASSSHGTGANIQYF; cdr3_nt: TGTGCCAGCAGCTCCCATGGGACAGGGGCAAACATTCAGTACTTC; clone_size: NA; v_call: TRBV5-4; d_call: TRBD1; j_call: TRBJ2-4
cdr3_aa: CASSQEATSYGELFF; cdr3_nt: TGTGCCAGCAGCCAAGAAGCGACTAGCTACGGGGAGCTGTTTTTT; clone_size: few; v_call: TRBV14; d_call: TRBD2; j_call: TRBJ2-2
cdr3_aa: CASSQDLGQAGDTQYF; cdr3_nt: TGTGCCAGCAGCCAAGATCTTGGGCAGGCAGGGGATACGCAGTATTTT; clone_size: few; v_call: TRBV3-1; d_call: NA; j_call: TRBJ2-3
cdr3_aa: CSARGLSTNYGYTF; cdr3_nt: TGCAGTGCTAGAGGACTATCTACGAACTATGGCTACACCTTC; clone_size: NA; v_call: TRBV20-1; d_call: NA; j_call: TRBJ1-2
cdr3_aa: CASSLWGSGGPDTQYF; cdr3_nt: TGTGCCAGCAGCTTATGGGGTAGCGGGGGGCCAGATACGCAGTATTTT; clone_size: NA; v_call: TRBV7-2; d_call: TRBD2; j_call: TRBJ2-3
cdr3_aa: CASTRTGGRFWNTEAFF; cdr3_nt: TGTGCCAGTACGCGGACAGGGGGCCGGTTTTGGAACACTGAAGCTTTCTTT; clone_size: few; v_call: TRBV19; d_call: TRBD1; j_call: TRBJ1-1
cdr3_aa: CSARPLLAGGREQYF; cdr3_nt: TGCAGTGCCAGGCCCTTACTAGCGGGGGGTCGCGAGCAGTACTTC; clone_size: few; v_call: TRBV20-1; d_call: TRBD2; j_call: TRBJ2-7
cdr3_aa: CASSGRDRGQSSYNEQFF; cdr3_nt: TGCGCCAGCAGCGGCCGGGACAGGGGACAAAGCTCCTACAATGAGCAGTTCTTC; clone_size: NA; v_call: TRBV5-1; d_call: TRBD1; j_call: TRBJ2-1
cdr3_aa: CASSLGQDEQYF; cdr3_nt: TGTGCCAGCAGTTTGGGGCAGGACGAGCAGTACTTC; clone_size: few; v_call: TRBV12-3/TRBV12-4; d_call: NA; j_call: TRBJ2-7
cdr3_aa: CASSVEGGANVLTF; cdr3_nt: TGTGCCAGCAGCGTAGAAGGTGGGGCCAACGTCCTGACTTTC; clone_size: NA; v_call: TRBV9; d_call: NA; j_call: TRBJ2-6